The 3 T cell receptor beta chains reported below all come from one sample, sequenced in a study of blood T cell repertoires in COVID-19. The assay was immunoSEQ multiplex PCR, and TCRdb's table has in-frame clones only and misses some. The repertoire holds 200,000 to 250,000 clones, with 82% as singletons. Sample: peripheral blood. The receptors were sampled from an elderly woman with acute or convalescent COVID-19.

The chain carries TRBV30 and TRBJ1-6; D perhaps matches TRBD1 (5 bases). Germline V gene lookup returns CDR1 GTSNPN and CDR2 SVGIG (reference sequence). The CDR3 has 13 residues. Trimming stripped 3 bases from V and 8 bases from J, with 11 bases between. CDR3 amino acids: CAWRGDRDSPLHF. For the CDR3, the DNA is TGTGCCTGGAGAGGGGATAGGGATTCACCCCTCCACTTT.

The genes are TRBV12-5 and TRBJ2-3; 7 bases line up with TRBD2. Germline CDR1 is LGHNT and CDR2 is FRNRAP. The V and J ends lost 3 bases and 0 bases, in that order; junction bases with no gene match: 9. The CDR3 has 17 amino acids. CDR3 sequence: CASGFALAPTSTDTQYF. DNA for the CDR3: TGTGCTAGTGGTTTCGCACTAGCGCCCACTAGCACAGATACGCAGTATTTT.

The chain carries TRBV2 and TRBJ2-7; D not certain. CDR1 and CDR2 from the germline V gene are SNHLY and FYNNEI. The CDR3 contains 15 residues. Trimming took off 1 base at V and 0 bases at J, with 10 bases between the two ends. CDR3 coding DNA: TGTGCCAGCAGTGAAGGGCGGCTAAGCTCCTACGAGCAGTACTTC. Amino acid sequence: CASSEGRLSSYEQYF.